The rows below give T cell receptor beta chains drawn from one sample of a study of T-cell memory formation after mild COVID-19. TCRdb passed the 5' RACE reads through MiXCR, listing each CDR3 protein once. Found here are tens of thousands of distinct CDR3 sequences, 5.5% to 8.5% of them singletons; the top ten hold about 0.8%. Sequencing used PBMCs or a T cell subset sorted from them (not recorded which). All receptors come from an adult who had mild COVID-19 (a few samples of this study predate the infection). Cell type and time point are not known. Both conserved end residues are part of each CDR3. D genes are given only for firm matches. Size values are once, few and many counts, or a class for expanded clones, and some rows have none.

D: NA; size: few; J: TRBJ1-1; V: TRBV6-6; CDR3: CASKADRNTEAFF; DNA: TGTGCCAGCAAAGCAGACCGGAACACTGAAGCTTTCTTT
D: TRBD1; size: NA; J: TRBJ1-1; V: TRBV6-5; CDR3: CASSRTGEPEAFF; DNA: TGTGCCAGCAGTCGGACAGGGGAGCCTGAAGCTTTCTTT
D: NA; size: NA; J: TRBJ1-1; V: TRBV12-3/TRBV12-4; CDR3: CASRARENTEAFF; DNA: TGTGCCAGCAGGGCCAGGGAGAACACTGAAGCTTTCTTT
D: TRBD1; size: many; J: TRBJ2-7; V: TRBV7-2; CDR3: CASSLAGTGDHEQYF; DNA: TGTGCCAGCAGCTTAGCCGGGACAGGGGACCACGAGCAGTACTTC
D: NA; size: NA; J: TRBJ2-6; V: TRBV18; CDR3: CASSPSQNSGANVLTF; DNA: TGTGCCAGCTCACCAAGCCAGAACTCTGGGGCCAACGTCCTGACTTTC
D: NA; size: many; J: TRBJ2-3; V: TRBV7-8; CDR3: CASSLARAGGFADTQYF; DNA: TGTGCCAGCAGCTTAGCTCGGGCTGGAGGTTTCGCAGATACGCAGTATTTT
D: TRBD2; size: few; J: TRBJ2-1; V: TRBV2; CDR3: CATSSGTYNEQFF; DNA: TGTGCCACCTCTAGCGGCACCTACAATGAGCAGTTCTTC
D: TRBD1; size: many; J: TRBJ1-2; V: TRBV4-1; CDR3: CASSQVTPNRDSNYGYTF; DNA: TGCGCCAGCAGCCAAGTTACGCCCAACCGGGACAGCAACTATGGCTACACCTTC
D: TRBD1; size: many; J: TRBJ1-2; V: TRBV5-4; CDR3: CASSSRTGGRGYTF; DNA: TGTGCCAGCAGCTCTCGGACAGGGGGCCGAGGCTACACCTTC
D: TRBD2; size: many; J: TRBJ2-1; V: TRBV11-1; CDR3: CASSLAPSGTSEQFF; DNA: TGTGCCAGCAGCTTAGCCCCTAGCGGGACAAGTGAGCAGTTCTTC
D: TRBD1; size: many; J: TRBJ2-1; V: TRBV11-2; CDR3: CASSFDRVRGDEQFF; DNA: TGTGCCAGCAGCTTTGACAGGGTAAGGGGAGATGAGCAGTTCTTC
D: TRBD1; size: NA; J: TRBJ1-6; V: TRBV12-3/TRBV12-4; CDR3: CASTFQQGAGSPLHF; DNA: TGTGCCAGCACTTTTCAACAGGGGGCAGGGTCACCCCTCCACTTT
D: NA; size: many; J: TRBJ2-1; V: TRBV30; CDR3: CAWSVWGSSYNEQFF; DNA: TGTGCCTGGAGTGTATGGGGGAGTTCCTACAATGAGCAGTTCTTC
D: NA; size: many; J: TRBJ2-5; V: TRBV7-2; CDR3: CASSPRRGLQETQYF; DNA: TGTGCCAGCAGCCCCCGGAGGGGGTTACAAGAGACCCAGTACTTC
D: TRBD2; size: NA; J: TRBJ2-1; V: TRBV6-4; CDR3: CASSRLAGPYNEQFF; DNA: TGTGCCAGCAGTAGACTAGCGGGACCCTACAATGAGCAGTTCTTC
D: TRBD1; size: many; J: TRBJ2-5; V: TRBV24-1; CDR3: CATSGTGLAETQYF; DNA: TGTGCCACCTCCGGGACAGGGTTAGCTGAGACCCAGTACTTC
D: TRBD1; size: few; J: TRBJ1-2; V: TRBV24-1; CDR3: CATSDPDRGYGYTF; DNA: TGTGCCACCAGTGACCCTGACAGGGGCTATGGCTACACCTTC
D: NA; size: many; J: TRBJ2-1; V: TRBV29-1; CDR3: CSPIRTYNEQFF; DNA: TGCAGCCCCATCCGCACCTACAATGAGCAGTTCTTC
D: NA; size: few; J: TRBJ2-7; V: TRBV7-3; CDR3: CASSPQGGSYEQYF; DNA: TGTGCCAGCAGTCCTCAGGGAGGCTCCTACGAGCAGTACTTC
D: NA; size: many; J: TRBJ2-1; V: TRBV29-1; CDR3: CSVIRGVYEQFF; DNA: TGCAGCGTCATCCGGGGAGTCTATGAGCAGTTCTTC
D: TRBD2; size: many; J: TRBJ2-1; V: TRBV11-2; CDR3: CASSPLLAGGEQFF; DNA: TGTGCCAGCAGCCCCCTACTAGCGGGAGGAGAGCAGTTCTTC
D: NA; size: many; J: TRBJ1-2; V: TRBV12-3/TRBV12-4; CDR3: CASSLSNYGYTF; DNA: TGTGCCAGCAGTTTATCTAACTATGGCTACACCTTC